This TCR beta chain was captured by sequencing in a study of identical twins. Overall study findings and caveats: Excess sharing by twins proved weaker in beta out-of-frame sequences. Cross-sectional statistics, not tracking of the same donors, supported the conclusions. Out-of-frame alpha sequences common to twins exhibited a surplus of low generation probability.

TCRdb passed the 5' RACE reads through MiXCR, listing each CDR3 protein once. Found here are fewer than 250,000 distinct CDR3 sequences, around 7.6% of them singletons; the top ten hold more than 5%. V lost 4 bases to trimming and J lost 2 bases, with 12 bases between them. In germline, CDR1 is MDHEN, CDR2 SYDVKM. The CDR3 covers 15 residues. This clonotype was seen repeatedly, ten times or more. Its antigen remains unknown. Each donor was a healthy Caucasian. The same data also contributed to another study, on yellow fever vaccine responses in identical twins.

The rearrangement uses TRBV28 and TRBJ1-5; D not certain. What was sequenced was CD8+ T cells sorted from blood. The sequence was obtained from a woman under 30 in good health. The CDR3, as DNA: TGTGCCAGCAGTTCGTACCCGGTCGGCAATCAGCCCCAGCATTTT. It yields the protein CASSSYPVGNQPQHF.